Following are 20 T cell receptor beta chains from one sample sequenced in a study of T cells in localized non-small cell lung cancer. Profiling relied on immunoSEQ multiplex PCR, and the TCRdb table lists in-frame clones only, not all of them. The table records about 40,000 clones, 90% to 95% of them present only once. The sequenced sample was PBMCs, obtained before any cancer treatment. The receptor set was obtained from a woman aged 40 to 75 with stage II lung adenocarcinoma.

The chain employs TRBV19 and TRBJ2-7; D possibly corresponds to TRBD1 (6 bases). From germline, CDR1 is LNHDA and CDR2 SQIVND (reference sequence). V lost 3 bases to trimming and J lost 0 bases, with 12 bases between them. The CDR3 has 15 residues. The CDR3 DNA reads as TGTGCCAGTAGTATTAATGCAGGGGTCTCCTACGAGCAGTACTTC. Amino acids: CASSINAGVSYEQYF.

CDR3 amino acids: CASSVGQGYEQYF. CDR3 sequence (DNA): TGTGCCAGCAGCGTGGGACAGGGCTACGAGCAGTACTTC. The genes are TRBV11-2 and TRBJ2-7; 9 nucleotides agree with TRBD1. This CDR3 spans 13 amino acids. V shed 5 bases and J 3 bases; nucleotides not matched to a gene: 2. Germline V gene lookup returns CDR1 SGHAT and CDR2 FQNNGV.

This chain links TRBV6-4 with TRBJ2-3, with TRBD1 matching 11 bases. The CDR3 length is 16 residues. Germline V gene sequence: CDR1 MRHNA, CDR2 SNTAGT. The V segment lost 2 bases and the J segment 0 bases; nucleotides outside the gene matches: 1. The CDR3 spells CASSDGTGGSTDTQYF. The CDR3 coding sequence is TGTGCCAGCAGTGACGGGACAGGGGGAAGCACAGATACGCAGTATTTT.

The J gene is TRBJ2-7, the V gene TRBV5-1; D possibly corresponds to TRBD1 (6 bases). The V gene lost 4 bases and the J gene lost 2 bases, with 10 bases spanning the gap. Germline CDR1 is SGHRS and CDR2 is YFSETQ. This CDR3 has 13 amino acids. The CDR3 reads CASSNEGAYEQYF. CDR3 in DNA: TGCGCCAGCAGCAATGAGGGGGCCTACGAGCAGTACTTC. Full variable domain (remainder filled in from reference TRBV5-1 and TRBJ2-7): KAGVTQTPRYLIKTRGQQVTLSCSPISGHRSVSWYQQTPGQGLQFLFEYFSETQRNKGNFPGRFSGRQFSNSRSEMNVSTLELGDSALYLCASSNEGAYEQYFGPGTRLTVT.

V gene TRBV5-1 combines with J gene TRBJ2-1; tentatively, D is TRBD2 (6 bases). This CDR3 region has 16 residues. Germline V gene lookup returns CDR1 SGHRS and CDR2 YFSETQ. V was shortened by 0 bases and J by 2 bases, with 12 bases between the two germline ends. The CDR3 bases are TGCGCCAGCAGCTTGGAACTAGCTGGGACCTACAATGAGCAGTTCTTC. Translation: CASSLELAGTYNEQFF.

This clone was seen once. This chain links TRBV5-5 with TRBJ2-5; 7 positions agree with TRBD1. The CDR3 runs to 13 residues. V was pared by 3 bases and J by 5 bases, with 4 bases of the junction left unmatched. The germline V gene encodes CDR1 SGHKS and CDR2 YYEKEE (reference sequence). The CDR3 region is CASSSTGSETQYF. In nucleotides, the CDR3 is TGTGCCAGCAGCTCGACAGGGAGCGAGACCCAGTACTTC.

As DNA, the CDR3 is TGCGCCAGTGGCGGGATGTTGGACTACGAGCAGTACTTC. It encodes CASGGMLDYEQYF. The chain employs TRBV5-1 and TRBJ2-7; the D gene is possibly TRBD2 (6 bases). The CDR3 has 13 residues. Germline values: CDR1 SGHRS, CDR2 YFSETQ. V lost 8 bases and J 3 bases, leaving 15 bases between the germline ends.

V usage is TRBV2 and J usage is TRBJ2-3; TRBD2 is a possible D gene (6 bases). The length of the CDR3 is 15 residues. CDR1 and CDR2 (germline): SNHLY, FYNNEI. The V gene lost 6 bases and the J gene lost 3 bases, with 16 bases spanning the gap. CDR3 nucleotides: TGTGCCAGCAGGGACCACGGGACTCGTACAGATACGCAGTATTTT. Its protein is CASRDHGTRTDTQYF.

This clone was observed a few times. The CDR3 coding sequence is TGTGCCAGCAGCCAAGAAGGGGGATGGACCTACAATGAGCAGTTCTTC. Translated: CASSQEGGWTYNEQFF. V is TRBV4-2 and J is TRBJ2-1; tentatively, D is TRBD1 (6 bases). CDR1 LGHNA and CDR2 YNFKEQ come from the germline V gene. Trimming pared 0 bases from V and 2 bases from J, leaving 11 bases between. CDR3 length: 16 residues.

This chain uses TRBV4-2 with TRBJ1-2, with no clear D. V was trimmed by 3 bases and J by 0 bases, leaving 14 bases between them. The CDR3 has 16 amino acids. Germline V gene data show CDR1 as LGHNA and CDR2 as YNFKEQ. CDR3 nucleotides: TGTGCCAGCAGCCAGCCGGGGAGGGAGGCTAACTATGGCTACACCTTC. Amino acid sequence: CASSQPGREANYGYTF.

This chain uses TRBV29-1 with TRBJ1-4; maybe TRBD1 (5 bases). Trimming pared 8 bases from V and 7 bases from J, leaving 17 bases between. Germline V CDR1 and CDR2: SQVTM, ANQGSEA. The CDR3 is 13 amino acids. The CDR3 DNA reads as TGCAGCTCAAGGGGCGGGTCGGGTGAAAAACTGTTTTTT. Translating gives CSSRGGSGEKLFF.

V gene TRBV11-2 combines with J gene TRBJ1-1, with D unresolved. CDR1 is SGHAT and CDR2 is FQNNGV in the germline V gene. V was clipped by 4 bases and J by 2 bases, with 14 bases between them. CDR3 size: 15 residues. The CDR3 sequence: CASSSFTPRNTEAFF. The DNA of the CDR3 is TGTGCCAGCAGCTCGTTTACGCCCCGAAACACTGAAGCTTTCTTT. Full variable domain (missing parts from reference TRBV11-2 and TRBJ1-1): EAGVAQSPRYKIIEKRQSVAFWCNPISGHATLYWYQQILGQGPKLLIQFQNNGVVDDSQLPKDRFSAERLKGVDSTLKIQPAKLEDSAVYLCASSSFTPRNTEAFFGQGTRLTVV.

The chain carries TRBV25-1 and TRBJ2-1; 10 nucleotides line up with TRBD2. Germline values: CDR1 MGHDK, CDR2 SYGVNS. V shed 3 bases, J shed 5 bases, and the junction held 10 bases outside the gene matches. The CDR3 spans 17 residues. Written as DNA, the CDR3 is TGTGCCAGCAGTGACCCCGGAGCGGGAGGGGCCCACAATGAGCAGTTCTTC. Encoded protein: CASSDPGAGGAHNEQFF.

This clone was picked up one time. The chain uses TRBV7-2 and TRBJ2-3; D is perhaps TRBD2 (7 bases). CDR1 SGHTA and CDR2 FQGNSA come from the germline V gene. CDR3 length equals 15 residues. Trimming left V 2 bases short and J 6 bases short, with 15 bases between. In DNA, the CDR3 is TGTGCCAGCAGCTTACGGGGGGCGTTAGCCGATACGCAGTATTTT. Protein product: CASSLRGALADTQYF.

This clone was picked up a small number of times. This chain joins TRBV15 and TRBJ1-1; no firm D call. The germline V and J ends were trimmed by 3 bases and 4 bases, with 6 bases remaining between them. This CDR3 contains 12 residues. Germline V gene lookup returns CDR1 LNHNV and CDR2 YYDKDF (reference sequence). CDR3 sequence reads: CATSRGGTEAFF. Here the CDR3 DNA reads TGTGCCACCAGCAGGGGTGGCACTGAAGCTTTCTTT.

This clone has a single count. The V call is TRBV9, the J call TRBJ2-5; 11 bases align to TRBD2. V lost 0 bases and J lost 4; bases outside the gene matches: 5. The CDR3 extends over 16 amino acids. CDR1 is SGDLS and CDR2 is YYNGEE in the germline V gene. The CDR3 loop reads CASSVGGSGGAETQYF. The CDR3 bases are TGTGCCAGCAGCGTAGGTGGTAGCGGGGGGGCAGAGACCCAGTACTTC.

V and J are TRBV19 and TRBJ1-2, with D perhaps TRBD1 (5 bases). CDR1 LNHDA and CDR2 SQIVND come from the germline V gene (reference sequence). This CDR3 is built from 15 residues. Trimming stripped 5 bases from V and 4 bases from J, with 17 bases between. CDR3 nucleotide sequence: TGTGCCAGTAGTTCCACAGGTTGGACGCCCTATGGCTACACCTTC. As protein: CASSSTGWTPYGYTF.

The chain uses TRBV6-1 and TRBJ1-4; a weak D match, TRBD1 (5 bases). This CDR3 has 16 amino acids. V lost 0 bases to trimming and J lost 7 bases, with 15 bases between them. Per germline, CDR1 MNHNS and CDR2 SASEGT. The CDR3 region has the DNA TGTGCCAGCAGTGAAGCGCTGTGGGGGTCGGGTGAAAAACTGTTTTTT. Protein sequence: CASSEALWGSGEKLFF.

This clone was seen just once. The rearrangement joins TRBV9 to TRBJ1-6, with a weak D call TRBD1 (6 bases). CDR3 length: 15 amino acids. Germline V gene lookup returns CDR1 SGDLS and CDR2 YYNGEE. The V and J ends lost 3 bases and 6 bases respectively, with 13 bases between them. The CDR3 nucleotides read TGTGCCAGCAGCGCCCAGGGGTCTAGTAATTCACCCCTCCACTTT. Protein product: CASSAQGSSNSPLHF.

Details on this clone: Mismatch with germline at one junction end may stem from a read error. The chain links TRBV29-1 to TRBJ1-1; D ambiguous. Germline loops: CDR1 SQVTM, CDR2 ANQGSEA. The CDR3 sequence is 11 residues long. The CDR3, as DNA: TGCAGCGTTGAAGTAAACGGGCATCTTAACTTT. Its protein product is CSVEVNGHLNF.